These T cell receptor beta chains were read from a single sample in a study of OX40 agonist ivuxolimab in advanced cancers. Repertoires were generated with immunoSEQ multiplex PCR, while TCRdb's copy carries only in-frame clones and drops some. The sample lists about 8,300 clones, more than 70% occurring once. The sample consisted of CD4+ or CD8+ T cells sorted from blood, taken in a trial of the OX40 agonist ivuxolimab. The receptors here all came from an adult with an advanced solid tumor such as melanoma, head and neck, liver or kidney cancer. The conserved cysteine and the conserved F or W are not part of the CDR3 here. A D gene is named only where the DNA matches it firmly. Only part of the rows carry a size: once, few, many, or a class if the clone is expanded.

>TRBJ1-1|.|TRBV2|.
ATGYLWTEAF
>TRBJ2-7|medium-sized|TRBV4-2|TRBD1
ASSQDVGDRDYEQY
>TRBJ2-1|once|TRBV15|TRBD2
ATSPQRGSYNEQF
>TRBJ2-3|.|TRBV28|TRBD2
ASSWLAGAFTDTQY
>TRBJ2-7|.|TRBV10-2|.
ASSETVYEQY
>TRBJ2-1|.|TRBV19|.
ASSIATAANEQF
>TRBJ1-5|.|TRBV7-6|.
ASSLETGRRPQH
>TRBJ2-3|.|TRBV15|.
ATSRTAEGPDTQY
>TRBJ2-3|.|TRBV7-9|TRBD2
ASEPPRGGPTDTQY
>TRBJ2-2|once|TRBV7-8|.
ASRSLGTGANTGELF
>TRBJ2-1|.|TRBV4-3|.
ASSHAGVGGQNEQF
>TRBJ2-3|few|TRBV7-9|.
ASSLVHRVDTQY
>TRBJ2-3|.|TRBV18|TRBD2
ASSQTGTDAGLAGVAGTDTQY
>TRBJ1-2|medium-sized|TRBV6-6|.
ASSYVGTYGYT
>TRBJ2-2|.|TRBV6-4|TRBD2
ASSVAGGTGELF
>TRBJ2-7|.|TRBV7-9|.
ASSFVGRGSSSYEQY
>TRBJ2-2|.|TRBV7-2|TRBD1
ASSPQGGRGEGELF
>TRBJ2-7|.|TRBV7-8|TRBD1
ASSSGQGPSYEQY
>TRBJ1-1|.|TRBV7-2|.
ASPRQMNTEAF
>TRBJ2-7|once|TRBV10-2|TRBD2
ASSDIAGLPEQY
>TRBJ1-4|.|TRBV4-3|TRBD1
ASSPGTGGLYNEKLF
>TRBJ1-1|few|TRBV6-5|.
ASREGENTEAF
>TRBJ1-5|.|TRBV7-9|.
ASSLGSDSYQPQH
>TRBJ2-2|.|TRBV7-3|TRBD1
ASSLSARDRVTGELF
>TRBJ2-7|.|TRBV7-9|.
ASSLKVYEQY
>TRBJ1-1|.|TRBV10-3|.
AISGPPGDMNTEAF
>TRBJ2-3|.|TRBV6-5|.
ASSYSNGGGTDTQY
>TRBJ2-7|.|TRBV5-6|.
ASSPLRSGEQY
>TRBJ1-2|.|TRBV9|.
ASSAPLKGGPWDGYT